This TCR beta chain was identified during a study of blood T cell repertoires in COVID-19. Some clones are missing from TCRdb's copy, which holds only in-frame ones; the method was immunoSEQ multiplex PCR. The sample gives about 150,000 clones, over 70% of which show up once; 7% to 9% is in the top ten. The CDR3 length is 14 residues. Germline CDR1 SQVTM, CDR2 ANQGSEA. Between the trimmed V and J ends, which lost 3 bases and 5 bases, there was a span of 15 bases. V is TRBV29-1 and J is TRBJ2-3; TRBD1 might be the D (5 bases). This receptor was obtained from a man aged 50 to 59 with active or convalescent COVID-19. Sequencing was carried out using peripheral blood. In DNA, the CDR3 is TGCAGCGTTGAGGGGCAGGATCCGGGAGATACGCAGTATTTT. Residues: CSVEGQDPGDTQYF.